The 16 T cell receptor beta chains below all came from one sample that was sequenced in a study of shared clonotypes between healthy human individuals. The data were produced by immunoSEQ multiplex PCR, yet TCRdb's version contains in-frame clones alone and is incomplete. Of millions of clones listed, 95% were seen once; the top ten hold more than 0.1%. What was sequenced was naive CD4+ T cells sorted from blood. The sample's subset: CD45RA+ positively selected. Receptors originate from a man aged 18 to 30 in good health.

The genes are TRBV5-1 and TRBJ2-5, with D tentatively TRBD2 (6 bases). V was clipped by 4 bases and J by 0 bases, with 10 bases between them. The germline V gene has CDR1 SGHRS and CDR2 YFSETQ. This CDR3 comprises 14 residues. The CDR3 loop reads CASSGGTHQETQYF. The CDR3 DNA is TGCGCCAGCAGCGGGGGGACCCACCAAGAGACCCAGTACTTC. The full variable domain, its missing parts supplied by reference TRBV5-1 and TRBJ2-5, is KAGVTQTPRYLIKTRGQQVTLSCSPISGHRSVSWYQQTPGQGLQFLFEYFSETQRNKGNFPGRFSGRQFSNSRSEMNVSTLELGDSALYLCASSGGTHQETQYFGPGTRLLVL.

The sample holds one count of this clone. Being one base from a much bigger clone, this may be a read error. This rearrangement joins TRBV5-4 to TRBJ1-2, with 7 nucleotides matching TRBD1. In germline, CDR1 is SGHNT, CDR2 YYREEE (reference sequence). The CDR3 totals 14 residues. The trim removed 3 bases at V and 2 bases at J, leaving 4 bases unmatched. CDR3 coding DNA: TGTGCCAGCAGCTCCCCGGGACAGAACTATGGCTACACCTTC. Protein sequence: CASSSPGQNYGYTF.

The V gene is TRBV6-5, the J gene TRBJ1-5; D is undetermined. CDR3 length: 13 residues. The V end lost 4 bases, the J end lost 0 bases, and 4 bases lay between the germline ends. Germline CDR1 MNHEY, CDR2 SVGAGI. CDR3 sequence: CASSWNSNQPQHF. In nucleotides, the CDR3 is TGTGCCAGCAGTTGGAATAGCAATCAGCCCCAGCATTTT.

J is TRBJ2-5 and V is TRBV4-3; 9 bases align to TRBD1. Per germline, CDR1 LGHNA and CDR2 YSLEER. J gave up 4 bases and V 4 bases, and 7 bases lay outside the gene matches. This CDR3 is built from 15 residues. CDR3 sequence (DNA): TGCGCCAGCAGCCGACAGACAGGGGGAGGAGAGACCCAGTACTTC. As protein: CASSRQTGGGETQYF.

The CDR3, as DNA: TGTGCCAGCAGTGGGGGGACAGGGGGAGATACGCAGTATTTT. Translating gives CASSGGTGGDTQYF. The chain links TRBV6-1 to TRBJ2-3; TRBD1 matches at 11 bases. In germline, CDR1 is MNHNS, CDR2 SASEGT. The CDR3 extends over 14 amino acids. With V trimmed by 4 bases and J by 5 bases, 2 bases remained unmatched.

The V and J genes are TRBV2 and TRBJ2-1; possible D gene TRBD2, 5 bases. V was pared by 3 bases and J by 8 bases, with 14 bases between. The germline CDR1 and CDR2 sequences are SNHLY and FYNNEI. The CDR3 sequence is 14 residues long. CDR3 residues: CASSEEAAPHEQFF. In DNA, the CDR3 is TGTGCCAGCAGTGAGGAGGCTGCCCCTCATGAGCAGTTCTTC. The whole variable domain, filled in from reference TRBV2 and TRBJ2-1, reads EPEVTQTPSHQVTQMGQEVILRCVPISNHLYFYWYRQILGQKVEFLVSFYNNEISEKSEIFDDQFSVERPDGSNFTLKIRSTKLEDSAMYFCASSEEAAPHEQFFGPGTRLTVL.

Note on this clone: The sample holds other DNA sequences that translate to the same CDR3. V and J are TRBV6-5 and TRBJ1-2; D is unclear. CDR3 size: 13 residues. The V end lost 0 bases, the J end lost 7 bases, and 9 bases lay between the germline ends. In germline, CDR1 is MNHEY, CDR2 SVGAGI. This CDR3 is CASSYSLGSGYTF. DNA for the CDR3: TGTGCCAGCAGTTACTCTTTGGGGAGTGGCTACACCTTC.

The V call is TRBV18, the J call TRBJ1-2, with unresolved D. CDR3 length equals 13 residues. The germline V and J ends were trimmed by 3 bases and 3 bases, with 8 bases remaining between them. The germline CDR1 and CDR2 sequences are KGHSH and LQKENI. CDR3 loop: CASSPDIDYGYTF. DNA for the CDR3: TGTGCCAGCTCACCCGATATTGACTATGGCTACACCTTC.

The chain links TRBV5-1 to TRBJ1-1; D not resolved. Germline V CDR1 and CDR2: SGHRS, YFSETQ. The CDR3 length is 15 residues. Trimming shortened V by 0 bases and J by 0 bases, and 9 bases separated the two germline ends. The CDR3 reads CASSLASRMNTEAFF. The CDR3 bases are TGCGCCAGCAGCTTGGCCTCGCGGATGAACACTGAAGCTTTCTTT.

This clone was detected only once. The genes are TRBV4-1 and TRBJ2-3, with 10 bases fitting TRBD2. With V trimmed by 4 bases and J by 9 bases, 13 bases remained unmatched. The CDR3 totals 16 residues. The germline gives CDR1 MGHRA, CDR2 YSYEKL. CDR3 in DNA: TGCGCCAGCAGCCCAGTAAGCGGGAGGGGATTTTTAACGCAGTATTTT. This codes for CASSPVSGRGFLTQYF.

The gene calls are TRBV10-3 and TRBJ2-1, with 8 bases identical to TRBD2. The V gene end was trimmed by 9 bases and the J gene end by 6 bases; junction bases not matched to a gene: 7. Germline V CDR1 and CDR2: ENHRY, SYGVKD. This CDR3 is 13 amino acids long. The CDR3 here is CAIAGGPSNEQFF. The DNA for the CDR3 is TGTGCCATTGCGGGGGGCCCCAGCAATGAGCAGTTCTTC.

The V and J genes are TRBV10-3 and TRBJ2-7; D may correspond to TRBD1 or TRBD2 (6 bases each). Deletions cut 4 bases from V and 2 bases from J, with 9 bases between. Germline values: CDR1 ENHRY, CDR2 SYGVKD. The CDR3 spans 13 residues. For the CDR3, the DNA is TGTGCCATCAGTGGGGGGGCGGCCTACGAGCAGTACTTC. Translation: CAISGGAAYEQYF.

The count of this clone is one. V is TRBV6-6 and J is TRBJ2-7; no clear D gene. CDR3 length: 13 amino acids. V was trimmed by 0 bases and J by 7 bases, leaving 10 bases between them. Germline V gene lookup returns CDR1 MNHNY and CDR2 SVGAGI (reference sequence). The CDR3 nucleotides read TGTGCCAGCAGTTACTCTAAGGCAGGAGAGCAGTACTTC. Its translation is CASSYSKAGEQYF.

The chain is built from TRBV18 and TRBJ2-2; no reliable D call. V shed 3 bases and J shed 1 base, with 6 bases lying between them. Germline CDR1 is KGHSH and CDR2 is LQKENI. This CDR3 has 14 amino acids. The CDR3 bases are TGTGCCAGCTCACCTGTACTGAACACCGGGGAGCTGTTTTTT. Amino acids: CASSPVLNTGELFF. Looking up the rest from reference TRBV18 and TRBJ2-2 gives the full variable domain: NAGVMQNPRHLVRRRGQEARLRCSPMKGHSHVYWYRQLPEEGLKFMVYLQKENIIDESGMPKERFSAEFPKEGPSILRIQQVVRGDSAAYFCASSPVLNTGELFFGEGSRLTVL.

The chain uses TRBV6-1 and TRBJ1-1; 9 bases match TRBD1. CDR1 MNHNS and CDR2 SASEGT come from the germline V gene. The CDR3 runs to 13 residues. The ends lost 5 bases at V and 4 bases at J; junction bases unmatched: 2. The CDR3 here is CASSKTGGTEAFF. CDR3 nucleotides: TGTGCCAGCAGTAAGACAGGGGGCACTGAAGCTTTCTTT.

The V and J genes are TRBV7-2 and TRBJ2-7; 9 positions match TRBD2. Germline V gives CDR1 SGHTA, CDR2 FQGNSA. The CDR3 has 15 amino acids. Trimming took 7 bases from V and 2 from J; bases not matched to a gene: 9. This chain's CDR3 is CASTRGAGGPYEQYF. CDR3 bases: TGTGCCAGCACCCGGGGGGCGGGAGGGCCCTACGAGCAGTACTTC.